This T cell receptor (beta chain) was obtained from a study of human T cells and chemical hapten exposure. TCRdb re-called the RACE reads through MiXCR, storing one row per CDR3 protein. The sample holds about 49,000 distinct CDR3 sequences; about 9% are singletons and the top ten take around 4.5%. Time point in this sample: patch test 1, 2 weeks after DPC sensitization. Treatment: therapeutic diphenylcyclopropenone sensitization with weekly scalp DPC. This clonotype was observed many times. Sequenced here: whole blood, sampled in connection with sensitization to the hapten diphenylcyclopropenone (DPC). This TCR was recovered from a woman aged 50 to 60 with alopecia areata. Some clones in this sample may be carry-over from other donors' samples.

The CDR3 spells CAIAAGEGVEQYF. CDR3 DNA: TGTGCCATCGCCGCGGGAGAAGGTGTCGAGCAGTACTTC. V and J are TRBV10-3 and TRBJ2-7; 7 bases agree with TRBD2. This CDR3 contains 13 residues. The trim removed 8 bases at V and 6 bases at J, leaving 10 bases unmatched. From germline, CDR1 is ENHRY and CDR2 SYGVKD.